These 11 T cell receptor beta chains were all obtained from the same sample, sequenced in a study of T cells in Graves' hyperthyroidism and ophthalmopathy. What was amplified from RNA transcripts were TCR beta CDR3 regions. Primed by the HTBI set, a first-round RT-PCR was run on the TCR CDR3. MiXCR, run by TCRdb on the multiplex PCR reads, gives a single entry per CDR3 protein. Of approximately 620,000 distinct CDR3 sequences listed, approximately 15% are singletons. The sequenced sample consisted of blood. Receptors were obtained from a middle-aged woman with Graves' ophthalmopathy.

On this clonotype itself: This may arise from a read error, as a much more abundant clone is one base away. The rearrangement links TRBV11-2 to TRBJ2-7; D gene ambiguous. The CDR3 totals 14 residues. Germline CDR1 is SGHAT and CDR2 is FQNNGV. Here the CDR3 DNA reads TGTGCCAGCCTAAAAGGTCTTATAACTACCGAGCGGTACTTC. Translated, it gives CASLKGLITTERYF. Together with reference TRBV11-2 and TRBJ2-7, the CDR3 gives the full variable domain: EAGVAQSPRYKIIEKRQSVAFWCNPISGHATLYWYQQILGQGPKLLIQFQNNGVVDDSQLPKDRFSAERLKGVDSTLKIQPAKLEDSAVYLCASLKGLITTERYFGPGTRLTVT.

The chain links TRBV4-1 to TRBJ1-2; D unclear. The germline CDR1 and CDR2 sequences are MGHRA and YSYEKL. Trimming shortened V by 4 bases and J by 4 bases, and 13 bases separated the two germline ends. This CDR3 region has 14 residues. The DNA for the CDR3 is TGCGCCAGCAGCCCCTTAAAAACGGGCTATGGCTACACCTTC. This gives the protein CASSPLKTGYGYTF.

For the CDR3, the DNA is TGTGCCAGCAGCTTTGGTTGGGGAACCTCTGAAGCTTTCTTT. Amino acids: CASSFGWGTSEAFF. The genes are TRBV5-6 and TRBJ1-1; D remains unclear. Trimming stripped 2 bases from V and 6 bases from J, with 14 bases between. The germline CDR1 and CDR2 sequences are SGHDT and YYEEEE. This CDR3 comprises 14 residues.

The V and J genes are TRBV6-1 and TRBJ2-1, with D perhaps TRBD1 or TRBD2 (5 bases each). Germline loops: CDR1 MNHNS, CDR2 SASEGT. CDR3 length: 12 residues. V lost 3 bases and J 10 bases, leaving 10 bases between the germline ends. CDR3 DNA sequence: TGTGCCAGCAGTGAGCCGGGACCCGAGCAGTTCTTC. Protein sequence: CASSEPGPEQFF.

The chain carries TRBV20-1 and TRBJ1-1; 7 nucleotides align to TRBD1. V dropped 2 bases and J dropped 11; count of bases not matched to a gene: 8. Germline CDR1 DFQATT, CDR2 SNEGSKA (reference sequence). The CDR3 contains 12 residues. The CDR3 spells CSARKGASDAFF. The CDR3 DNA is TGCAGTGCTAGAAAGGGGGCATCGGATGCTTTCTTT.

This clonotype came up a few times. The chain joins TRBV5-1 to TRBJ2-5; TRBD1 agrees at 7 bases. The V gene's germline CDR1 is SGHRS and CDR2 YFSETQ. This CDR3 has 17 residues. J gave up 0 bases and V 4 bases, and 12 bases lay outside the gene matches. CDR3 nucleotides: TGCGCCAGCAGCCGTAGGAGAACCGACAGGGACCAAGAGACCCAGTACTTC. This translates into CASSRRRTDRDQETQYF. The full variable domain, in which reference TRBV5-1 and TRBJ2-5 provide the parts outside the CDR3, is KAGVTQTPRYLIKTRGQQVTLSCSPISGHRSVSWYQQTPGQGLQFLFEYFSETQRNKGNFPGRFSGRQFSNSRSEMNVSTLELGDSALYLCASSRRRTDRDQETQYFGPGTRLLVL.

The chain combines TRBV29-1 with TRBJ2-3; 13 bases match TRBD2. Per germline, CDR1 SQVTM and CDR2 ANQGSEA. With V trimmed by 2 bases and J by 2 bases, 4 bases remained unmatched. This CDR3 is built from 16 residues. The CDR3 nucleotides are TGCAGCGTTGAACGGACTAGCGGGGGTCACACAGATACGCAGTATTTT. Its translation is CSVERTSGGHTDTQYF.

A few counts support this clonotype. The genes are TRBV5-1 and TRBJ1-1; 8 bases align to TRBD1. The germline V gene encodes CDR1 SGHRS and CDR2 YFSETQ. The CDR3 has 15 amino acids. The V gene end was trimmed by 4 bases and the J gene end by 0 bases; junction bases not matched to a gene: 5. CDR3 sequence reads: CASSPQTGVNTEAFF. The CDR3, as DNA: TGCGCCAGCAGCCCCCAGACAGGGGTGAACACTGAAGCTTTCTTT. Filled out from reference TRBV5-1 and TRBJ1-1, the complete variable domain reads KAGVTQTPRYLIKTRGQQVTLSCSPISGHRSVSWYQQTPGQGLQFLFEYFSETQRNKGNFPGRFSGRQFSNSRSEMNVSTLELGDSALYLCASSPQTGVNTEAFFGQGTRLTVV.

The rearrangement links TRBV20-1 to TRBJ1-6; no definite D call. V lost 7 bases to trimming and J lost 8 bases, with 15 bases between them. The CDR3 consists of 13 residues. The germline gives CDR1 DFQATT, CDR2 SNEGSKA (reference sequence). CDR3 coding DNA: TGCAGTGTTTCTCACATGGAAGATTCACCCCTCCACTTT. This gives the protein CSVSHMEDSPLHF.

This clonotype was detected a few times. The chain uses TRBV15 and TRBJ2-6; D gene ambiguous. V lost 0 bases and J lost 0, with 6 bases in between. CDR1 and CDR2 (germline): LNHNV, YYDKDF (reference sequence). This CDR3 is 16 amino acids long. CDR3 sequence reads: CATSRDARSGANVLTF. The CDR3 region has the DNA TGTGCCACCAGCAGAGATGCACGCTCTGGGGCCAACGTCCTGACTTTC.

This clonotype has ten or more counts. The CDR3 reads CASSFEGALGPIEAFF. In DNA, the CDR3 is TGTGCCAGCAGTTTCGAGGGGGCGCTCGGACCCATAGAAGCTTTCTTT. The rearrangement links TRBV28 to TRBJ1-1; 7 nucleotides align to TRBD1. This CDR3 has 16 residues. Germline V gives CDR1 MDHEN, CDR2 SYDVKM. Trimming took 3 bases from V and 8 from J; bases not matched to a gene: 15.